These 5 T cell receptor beta chains were sequenced from one sample in a study of CD8 T cells in ankylosing spondylitis. TCRdb ran MiXCR on the 5' RACE reads and lists one entry per CDR3 protein. The data show 200,000 to 250,000 distinct CDR3 sequences, roughly 25% seen once. The sample consisted of blood, either unsorted or a sorted T cell fraction (not recorded which). All receptors derive from a male donor with ankylosing spondylitis or in good health (not recorded which).

The chain joins TRBV7-2 to TRBJ2-2; possibly TRBD2 for D (8 bases). The germline gives CDR1 SGHTA, CDR2 FQGNSA. CDR3 length equals 17 residues. Deletions cut 3 bases from V and 5 bases from J, with 19 bases between. For the CDR3, the DNA is TGTGCCAGCAGCTTCATAGCGGGAAGGGGGCGAACCGGGGAGCTGTTTTTT. This encodes CASSFIAGRGRTGELFF.

This clonotype has only a few counts. The chain couples TRBV20-1 to TRBJ2-1; 7 nucleotides agree with TRBD2. J lost 9 bases, V lost 7 bases, and 21 bases had no gene match. The CDR3 loop spans 16 amino acids. Per the germline V gene, CDR1 is DFQATT and CDR2 is SNEGSKA (reference sequence). CDR3 in amino acids: CSVKPAGVYLYGEQFF. The CDR3 region has the DNA TGCAGTGTAAAACCGGCGGGAGTATACTTATACGGTGAGCAGTTCTTC.

This clonotype was seen repeatedly, ten times or more. The CDR3 protein is CASTAAGGQPQHF. CDR3 bases: TGTGCCAGCACGGCGGCAGGCGGTCAGCCCCAGCATTTT. J is TRBJ1-5 and V is TRBV12-3 or TRBV12-4; D ambiguous. The CDR3 is made up of 13 amino acids. Trimming removed 7 bases at V and 6 bases at J, with 13 bases between.

This clonotype was counted a few times. V is TRBV20-1 and J is TRBJ2-6, with TRBD2 matching 7 bases. The CDR3 is 15 residues long. Germline CDR1 and CDR2: DFQATT and SNEGSKA (reference sequence). The ends lost 3 bases at V and 4 bases at J; junction bases unmatched: 6. The CDR3 nucleotides are TGCAGTGCTAGGCGACTAGCAGCGGGGGCCAACGTCCTGACTTTC. This translates into CSARRLAAGANVLTF.

This clonotype has a handful of counts. J is TRBJ1-5 and V is TRBV20-1; 12 nucleotides line up with TRBD1. The V gene's germline CDR1 is DFQATT and CDR2 SNEGSKA (reference sequence). The CDR3 extends over 13 amino acids. With V trimmed by 6 bases and J by 6 bases, 3 bases remained unmatched. CDR3 sequence reads: CSARDRGPQPQHF. The DNA for the CDR3 is TGCAGTGCCCGGGACAGGGGGCCTCAGCCCCAGCATTTT.